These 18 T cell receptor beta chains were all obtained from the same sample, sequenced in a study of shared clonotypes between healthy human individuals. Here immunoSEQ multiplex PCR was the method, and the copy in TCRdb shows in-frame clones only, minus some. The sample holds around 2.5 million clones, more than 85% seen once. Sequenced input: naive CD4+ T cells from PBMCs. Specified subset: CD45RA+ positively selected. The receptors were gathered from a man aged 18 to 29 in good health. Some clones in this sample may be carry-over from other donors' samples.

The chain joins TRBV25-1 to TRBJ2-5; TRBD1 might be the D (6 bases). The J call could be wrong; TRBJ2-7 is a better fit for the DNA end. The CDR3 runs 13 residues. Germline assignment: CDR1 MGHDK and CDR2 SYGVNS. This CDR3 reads CASKRDISYEQYF. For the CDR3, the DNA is TGTGCCAGCAAACGGGACATCTCCTACGAGCAGTACTTC.

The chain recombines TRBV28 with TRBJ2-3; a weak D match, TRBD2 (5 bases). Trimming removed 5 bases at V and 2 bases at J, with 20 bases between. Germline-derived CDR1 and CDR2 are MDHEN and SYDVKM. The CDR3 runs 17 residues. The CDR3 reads CASSPRTGRVYTDTQYF. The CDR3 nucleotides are TGTGCCAGCAGTCCCCGGACTGGTCGTGTTTACACAGATACGCAGTATTTT.

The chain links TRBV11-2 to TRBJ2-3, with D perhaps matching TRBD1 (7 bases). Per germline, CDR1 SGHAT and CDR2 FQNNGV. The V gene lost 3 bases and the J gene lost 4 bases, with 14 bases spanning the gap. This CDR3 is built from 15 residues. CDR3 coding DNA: TGTGCCAGCAGCTTCGCGGGCAGGGGGGCAGATACGCAGTATTTT. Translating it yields CASSFAGRGADTQYF.

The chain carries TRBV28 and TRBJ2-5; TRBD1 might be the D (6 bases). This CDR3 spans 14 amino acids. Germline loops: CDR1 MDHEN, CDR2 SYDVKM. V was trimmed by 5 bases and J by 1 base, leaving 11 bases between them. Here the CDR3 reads CASSVGQLQETQYF. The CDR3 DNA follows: TGTGCCAGCAGTGTTGGACAGCTCCAAGAGACCCAGTACTTC.

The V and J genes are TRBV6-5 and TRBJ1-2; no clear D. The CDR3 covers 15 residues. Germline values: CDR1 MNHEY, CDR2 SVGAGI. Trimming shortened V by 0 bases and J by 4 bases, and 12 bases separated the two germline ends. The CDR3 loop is CASSYSDGPTYGYTF. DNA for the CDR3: TGTGCCAGCAGTTACTCGGACGGGCCGACCTATGGCTACACCTTC.

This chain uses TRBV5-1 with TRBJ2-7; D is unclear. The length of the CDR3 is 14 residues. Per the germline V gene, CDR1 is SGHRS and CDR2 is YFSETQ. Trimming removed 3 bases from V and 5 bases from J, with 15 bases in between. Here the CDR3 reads CASSSTGSVDEQYF. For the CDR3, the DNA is TGCGCCAGCAGCTCAACCGGGTCTGTGGACGAGCAGTACTTC.

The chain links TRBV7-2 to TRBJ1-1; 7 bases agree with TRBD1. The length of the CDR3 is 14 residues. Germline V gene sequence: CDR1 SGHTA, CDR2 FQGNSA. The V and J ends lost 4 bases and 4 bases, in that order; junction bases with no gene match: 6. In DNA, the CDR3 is TGTGCCAGCAGCTACAGGGGATTGGGCACTGAAGCTTTCTTT. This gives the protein CASSYRGLGTEAFF.

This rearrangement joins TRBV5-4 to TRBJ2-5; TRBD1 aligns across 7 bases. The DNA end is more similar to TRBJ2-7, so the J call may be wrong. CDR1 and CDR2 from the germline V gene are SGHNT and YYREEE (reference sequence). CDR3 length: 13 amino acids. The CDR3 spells CASSSDRAREQYF. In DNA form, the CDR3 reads TGTGCCAGCAGCTCCGACAGGGCCCGCGAGCAGTACTTC.

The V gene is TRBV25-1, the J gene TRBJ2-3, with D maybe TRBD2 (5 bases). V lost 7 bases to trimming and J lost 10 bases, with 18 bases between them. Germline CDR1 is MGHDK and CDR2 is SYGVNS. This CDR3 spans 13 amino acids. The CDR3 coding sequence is TGTGCCAGCACCAGAGGGAATTGGCCATCGCAGTATTTT. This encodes CASTRGNWPSQYF.

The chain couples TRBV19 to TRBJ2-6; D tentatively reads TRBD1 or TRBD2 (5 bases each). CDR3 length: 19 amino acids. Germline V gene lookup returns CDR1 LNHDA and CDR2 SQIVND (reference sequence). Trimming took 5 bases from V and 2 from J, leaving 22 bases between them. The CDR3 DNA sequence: TGTGCCAGTAGTCACCTACGGGGTGGGACGGCCCCTGGGGCCAACGTCCTGACTTTC. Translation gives CASSHLRGGTAPGANVLTF.

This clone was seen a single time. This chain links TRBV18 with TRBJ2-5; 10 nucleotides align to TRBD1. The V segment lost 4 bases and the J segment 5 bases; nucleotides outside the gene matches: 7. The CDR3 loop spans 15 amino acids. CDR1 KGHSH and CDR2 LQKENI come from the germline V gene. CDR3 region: CASSLGTGAAETQYF. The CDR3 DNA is TGTGCCAGCTCACTCGGGACAGGGGCCGCGGAGACCCAGTACTTC. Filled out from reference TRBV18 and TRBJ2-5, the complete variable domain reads NAGVMQNPRHLVRRRGQEARLRCSPMKGHSHVYWYRQLPEEGLKFMVYLQKENIIDESGMPKERFSAEFPKEGPSILRIQQVVRGDSAAYFCASSLGTGAAETQYFGPGTRLLVL.

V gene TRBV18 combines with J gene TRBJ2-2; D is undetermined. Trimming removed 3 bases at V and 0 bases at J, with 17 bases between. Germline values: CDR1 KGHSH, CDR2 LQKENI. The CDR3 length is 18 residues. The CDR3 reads CASSPRSQADSNTGELFF. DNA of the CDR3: TGTGCCAGCTCACCTAGGTCGCAGGCGGATTCGAACACCGGGGAGCTGTTTTTT.

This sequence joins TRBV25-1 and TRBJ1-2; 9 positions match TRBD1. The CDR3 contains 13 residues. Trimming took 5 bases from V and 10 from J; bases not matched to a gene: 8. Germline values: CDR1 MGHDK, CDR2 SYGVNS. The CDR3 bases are TGTGCCAGCAGTCCCCGGGACAGGGTTGTCTACACCTTC. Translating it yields CASSPRDRVVYTF.

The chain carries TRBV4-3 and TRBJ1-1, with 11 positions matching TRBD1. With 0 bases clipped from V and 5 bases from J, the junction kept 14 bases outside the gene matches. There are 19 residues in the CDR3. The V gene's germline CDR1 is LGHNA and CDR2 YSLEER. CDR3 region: CASSQEEDRGRREKTEAFF. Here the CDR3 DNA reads TGCGCCAGCAGCCAAGAAGAGGACAGGGGGCGCCGGGAAAAAACTGAAGCTTTCTTT.

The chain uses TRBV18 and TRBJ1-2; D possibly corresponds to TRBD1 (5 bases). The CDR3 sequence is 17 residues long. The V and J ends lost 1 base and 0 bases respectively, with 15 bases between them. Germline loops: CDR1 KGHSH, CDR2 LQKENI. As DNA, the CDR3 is TGTGCCAGCTCACCACTGGGGAGGGACCCAGCTAACTATGGCTACACCTTC. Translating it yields CASSPLGRDPANYGYTF. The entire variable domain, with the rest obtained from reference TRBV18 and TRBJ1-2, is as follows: NAGVMQNPRHLVRRRGQEARLRCSPMKGHSHVYWYRQLPEEGLKFMVYLQKENIIDESGMPKERFSAEFPKEGPSILRIQQVVRGDSAAYFCASSPLGRDPANYGYTFGSGTRLTVV.

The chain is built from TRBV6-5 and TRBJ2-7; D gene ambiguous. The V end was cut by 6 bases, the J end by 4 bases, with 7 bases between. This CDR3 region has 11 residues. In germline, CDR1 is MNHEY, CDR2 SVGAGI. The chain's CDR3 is CASSPAYEQYF. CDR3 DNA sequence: TGTGCCAGCAGCCCCGCTTACGAGCAGTACTTC.

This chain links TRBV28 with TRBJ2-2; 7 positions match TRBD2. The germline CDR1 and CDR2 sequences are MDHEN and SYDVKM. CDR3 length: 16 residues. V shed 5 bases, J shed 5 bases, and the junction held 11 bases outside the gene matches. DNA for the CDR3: TGTGCCAGCAGTCCTATCGGGGGGAGAGATACCGGGGAGCTGTTTTTT. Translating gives CASSPIGGRDTGELFF.

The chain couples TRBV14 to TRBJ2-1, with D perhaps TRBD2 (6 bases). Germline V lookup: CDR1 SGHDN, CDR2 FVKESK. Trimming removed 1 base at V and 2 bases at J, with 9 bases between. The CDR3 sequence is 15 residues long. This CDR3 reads CASSQGTTAYNEQFF. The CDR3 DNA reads TGTGCCAGCAGCCAAGGGACTACCGCCTACAATGAGCAGTTCTTC.